This T cell receptor (beta chain) was recorded in a study of T-cell memory formation after mild COVID-19. Across the whole study: Largely, TCR clusters stayed within a single donor.

Turning to this clonotype: As yet, its antigen is unknown.

The CDR3 runs to 15 residues. Trimming cost V 4 bases and J 3 bases; bases outside gene matches: 1. Germline V gene lookup returns CDR1 KGHDR and CDR2 SFDVKD. Study-wide findings and caveats: The study found contracting CD4+ clones mainly in CM and EM and contracting CD8+ clones in EMRA. Pre-infection memory carried some responding clones, suggesting that cross-reactive memory joined.

Via MiXCR, TCRdb re-called the 5' RACE reads, giving one row per CDR3 protein. Among around 120,000 distinct CDR3 sequences listed, about 15% were seen once. The source of this sequence is an adult woman who had mild COVID-19 (a few samples of this study predate the infection). Cell type and time point are not known. The rearrangement joins TRBV24-1 to TRBJ2-3, with 12 nucleotides matching TRBD1. Source material: PBMCs or a T cell subset sorted from them (not recorded which). The CDR3 DNA sequence: TGTGCCACCAGTGAGGGACAGGGGGCAACAGATACGCAGTATTTT. This sequence encodes CATSEGQGATDTQYF.